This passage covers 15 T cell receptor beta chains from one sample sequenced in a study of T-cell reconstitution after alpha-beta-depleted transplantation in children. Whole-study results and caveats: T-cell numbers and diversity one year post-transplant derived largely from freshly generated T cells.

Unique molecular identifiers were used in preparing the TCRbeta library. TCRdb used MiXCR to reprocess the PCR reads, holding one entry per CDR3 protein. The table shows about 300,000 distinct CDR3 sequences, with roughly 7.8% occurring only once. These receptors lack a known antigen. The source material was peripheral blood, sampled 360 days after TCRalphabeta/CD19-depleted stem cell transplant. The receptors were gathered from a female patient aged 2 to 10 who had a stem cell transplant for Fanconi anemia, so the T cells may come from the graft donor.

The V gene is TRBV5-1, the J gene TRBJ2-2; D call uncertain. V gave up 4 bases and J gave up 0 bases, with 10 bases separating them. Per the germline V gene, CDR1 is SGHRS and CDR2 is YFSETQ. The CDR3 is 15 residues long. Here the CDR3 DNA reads TGCGCCAGCAGCAGAGGTCCCCCGAACACCGGGGAGCTGTTTTTT. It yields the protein CASSRGPPNTGELFF.

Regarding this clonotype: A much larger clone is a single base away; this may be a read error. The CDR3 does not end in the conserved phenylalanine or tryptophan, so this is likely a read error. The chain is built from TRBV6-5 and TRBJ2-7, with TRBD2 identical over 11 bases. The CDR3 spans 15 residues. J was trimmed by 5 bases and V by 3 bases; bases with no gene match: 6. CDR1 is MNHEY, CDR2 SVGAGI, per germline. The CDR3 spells CASSYTSGSLHEQYL. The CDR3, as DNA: TGTGCCAGCAGTTATACTAGCGGGAGTCTCCACGAGCAGTACCTC.

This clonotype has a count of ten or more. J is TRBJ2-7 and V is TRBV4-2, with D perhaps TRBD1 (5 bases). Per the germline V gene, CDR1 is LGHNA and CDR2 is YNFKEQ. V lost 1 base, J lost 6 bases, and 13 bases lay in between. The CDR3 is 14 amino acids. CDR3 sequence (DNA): TGTGCCAGCAGCCAAGTAGGCAGGGAAGTCGAGCAGTACTTC. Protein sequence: CASSQVGREVEQYF.

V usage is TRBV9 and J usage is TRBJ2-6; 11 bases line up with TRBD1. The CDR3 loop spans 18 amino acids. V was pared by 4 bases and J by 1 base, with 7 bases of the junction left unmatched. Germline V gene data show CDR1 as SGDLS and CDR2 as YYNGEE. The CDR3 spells CASSPGQGDESGANVLTF. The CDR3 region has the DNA TGTGCCAGCAGCCCGGGACAGGGGGACGAATCTGGGGCCAACGTCCTGACTTTC.

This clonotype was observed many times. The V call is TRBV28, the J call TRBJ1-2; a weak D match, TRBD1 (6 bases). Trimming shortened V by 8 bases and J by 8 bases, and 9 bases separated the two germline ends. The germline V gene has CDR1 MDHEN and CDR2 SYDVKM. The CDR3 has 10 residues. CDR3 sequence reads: CASRGAGYTF. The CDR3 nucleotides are TGTGCCAGCCGGGGGGCCGGCTACACCTTC.

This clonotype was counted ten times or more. This CDR3 reads CASSNHEGIGNNEQFF. The DNA of the CDR3 is TGTGCCAGCAGCAACCATGAGGGGATCGGGAACAATGAGCAGTTCTTC. V usage is TRBV6-1 and J usage is TRBJ2-1; D may match TRBD1 or TRBD2 (5 bases each). In germline, CDR1 is MNHNS, CDR2 SASEGT. The length of the CDR3 is 16 residues. The V end lost 6 bases, the J end lost 5 bases, and 20 bases lay between the germline ends.

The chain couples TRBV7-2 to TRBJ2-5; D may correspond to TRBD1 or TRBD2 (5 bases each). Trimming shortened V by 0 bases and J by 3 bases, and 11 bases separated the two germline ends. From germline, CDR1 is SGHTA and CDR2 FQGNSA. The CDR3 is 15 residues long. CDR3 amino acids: CASSLAGTEKETQYF. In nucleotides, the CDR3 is TGTGCCAGCAGCTTAGCCGGGACGGAGAAAGAGACCCAGTACTTC.

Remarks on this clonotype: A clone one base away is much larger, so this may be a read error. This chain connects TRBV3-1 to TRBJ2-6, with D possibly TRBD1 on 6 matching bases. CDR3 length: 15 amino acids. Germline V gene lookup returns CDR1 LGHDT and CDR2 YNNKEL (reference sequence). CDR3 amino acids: CASSRTGTGANVLSF. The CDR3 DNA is TGTGCCAGCAGCCGAACAGGGACCGGGGCCAACGTCCTGTCTTTC.

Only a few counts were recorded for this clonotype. The DNA for the CDR3 is TGTGCCAGCAGATACGAAGGGTCCGAGCAGTACTTC. This encodes CASRYEGSEQYF. This chain links TRBV27 with TRBJ2-7; D is uncertain. The V gene lost 6 bases and the J gene lost 6 bases, with 12 bases spanning the gap. Germline V gene data show CDR1 as MNHEY and CDR2 as SMNVEV (reference sequence). The CDR3 totals 12 residues.

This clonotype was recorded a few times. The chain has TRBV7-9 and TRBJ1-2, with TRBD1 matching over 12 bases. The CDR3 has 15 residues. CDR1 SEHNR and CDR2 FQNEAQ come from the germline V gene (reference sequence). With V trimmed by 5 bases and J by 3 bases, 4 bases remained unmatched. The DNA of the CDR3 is TGTGCCAGCAGCGGGACAGGGGGCGGAGACTATGGCTACACCTTC. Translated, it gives CASSGTGGGDYGYTF.

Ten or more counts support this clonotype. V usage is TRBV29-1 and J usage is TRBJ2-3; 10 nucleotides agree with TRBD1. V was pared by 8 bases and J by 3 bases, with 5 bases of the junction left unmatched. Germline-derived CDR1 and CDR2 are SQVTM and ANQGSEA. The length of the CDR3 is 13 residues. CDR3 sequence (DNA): TGCAGCCAAGGGACAGGGGCAACAGATACGCAGTATTTT. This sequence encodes CSQGTGATDTQYF.

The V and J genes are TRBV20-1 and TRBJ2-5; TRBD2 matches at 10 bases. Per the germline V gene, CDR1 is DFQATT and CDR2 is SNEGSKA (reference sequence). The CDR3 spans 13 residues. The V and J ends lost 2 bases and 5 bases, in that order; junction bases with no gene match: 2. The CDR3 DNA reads TGCAGTGCTAGACTAGCGGGGGACGAGACCCAGTACTTC. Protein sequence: CSARLAGDETQYF.

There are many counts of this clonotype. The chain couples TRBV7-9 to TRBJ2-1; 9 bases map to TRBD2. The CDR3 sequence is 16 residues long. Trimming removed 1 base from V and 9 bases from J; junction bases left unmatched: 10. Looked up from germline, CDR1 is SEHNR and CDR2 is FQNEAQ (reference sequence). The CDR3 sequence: CASSLVASGKGSEQFF. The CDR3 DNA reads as TGTGCCAGCAGCTTAGTGGCTAGCGGGAAAGGAAGTGAGCAGTTCTTC.

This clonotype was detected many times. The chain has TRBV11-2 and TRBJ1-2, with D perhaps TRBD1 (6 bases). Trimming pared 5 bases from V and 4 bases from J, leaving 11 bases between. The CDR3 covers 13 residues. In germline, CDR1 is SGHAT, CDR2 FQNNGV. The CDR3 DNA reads TGTGCCAGCAGCCTGGGGGCTGGCTATGGCTACACCTTC. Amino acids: CASSLGAGYGYTF.

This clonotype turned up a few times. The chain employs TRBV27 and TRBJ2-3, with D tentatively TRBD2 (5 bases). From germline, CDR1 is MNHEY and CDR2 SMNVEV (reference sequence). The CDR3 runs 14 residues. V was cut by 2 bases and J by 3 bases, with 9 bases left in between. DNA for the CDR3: TGTGCCAGCAGTTTAAGAGGGTGGACAGATACGCAGTATTTT. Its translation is CASSLRGWTDTQYF.